The 22 T cell receptor beta chains below all came from one sample that was sequenced in a study of blood T cell repertoires in COVID-19. Sequencing used immunoSEQ multiplex PCR; TCRdb keeps in-frame clones, though not all of them. The sample has 150,000 to 200,000 clones, 82% seen once. Sequencing was done on a sample of peripheral blood. These receptors all stem from a woman in her twenties or thirties with acute or convalescent COVID-19.

The CDR3 coding sequence is TGTGCCAGCAGCTTAGTCGGGACAACTAATGAAAAACTGTTTTTT. Translation gives CASSLVGTTNEKLFF. This sequence joins TRBV7-9 and TRBJ1-4; no reliable D call. The CDR3 sequence is 15 residues long. The V end was cut by 1 base, the J end by 0 bases, with 6 bases between. Germline CDR1 SEHNR, CDR2 FQNEAQ (reference sequence).

The chain combines TRBV28 with TRBJ1-1; D ambiguous. CDR3 length: 16 amino acids. CDR1 is MDHEN and CDR2 is SYDVKM in the germline V gene. The V end was cut by 5 bases, the J end by 5 bases, with 21 bases between. The CDR3 DNA reads as TGTGCCAGCAGTCCTCTCGGACCCACCGGCGGGACTGAAGCTTTCTTT. Translation gives CASSPLGPTGGTEAFF.

The rearrangement joins TRBV7-9 to TRBJ1-6; the D gene is possibly TRBD1 (6 bases). V lost 4 bases, J lost 10 bases, and 14 bases lay in between. Germline assignment: CDR1 SEHNR and CDR2 FQNEAQ (reference sequence). The CDR3 runs 14 residues. Written as DNA, the CDR3 is TGTGCCAGCAGCTCGGAACAGGGCGGATCACCCCTCCACTTT. It specifies CASSSEQGGSPLHF.

This clone was seen a few times. The gene calls are TRBV27 and TRBJ1-4; 7 bases align to TRBD1. The V gene's germline CDR1 is MNHEY and CDR2 SMNVEV (reference sequence). The CDR3 runs to 14 residues. V was pared by 8 bases and J by 6 bases, with 9 bases of the junction left unmatched. In nucleotides, the CDR3 is TGTGCCAGCCGGCGACAGGGCGGGTATGAAAAACTGTTTTTT. Encoded protein: CASRRQGGYEKLFF.

This clone has a single count. The genes are TRBV5-1 and TRBJ1-1, with a tentative D call TRBD1 (5 bases). V was pared by 0 bases and J by 4 bases, with 13 bases between. CDR3 length equals 15 residues. CDR1 and CDR2 from the germline V gene are SGHRS and YFSETQ. CDR3 residues: CASSLGGAMGTEAFF. In nucleotides, the CDR3 is TGCGCCAGCAGCTTGGGCGGGGCGATGGGCACTGAAGCTTTCTTT.

This clone was found once. The rearrangement uses TRBV4-2 and TRBJ2-5; 8 bases agree with TRBD2. CDR1 and CDR2 (germline): LGHNA, YNFKEQ. CDR3 length: 13 residues. Trimming removed 4 bases from V and 9 bases from J; junction bases left unmatched: 7. The CDR3 coding sequence is TGTGCCAGCAGCCCACCAGGAGCGGGGGCCCAGTACTTC. It specifies CASSPPGAGAQYF.

This rearrangement joins TRBV15 to TRBJ2-3, with D possibly being TRBD1 (5 bases). Between the trimmed V and J ends, which lost 1 base and 0 bases, there was a span of 20 bases. The CDR3 totals 19 residues. Looked up from germline, CDR1 is LNHNV and CDR2 is YYDKDF (reference sequence). CDR3 region: CATSRAPQGRAPSTDTQYF. The CDR3 DNA reads TGTGCCACCAGCAGAGCCCCTCAGGGTCGGGCCCCTAGCACAGATACGCAGTATTTT. The whole variable domain, remainder taken from reference TRBV15 and TRBJ2-3, is DAMVIQNPRYQVTQFGKPVTLSCSQTLNHNVMYWYQQKSSQAPKLLFHYYDKDFNNEADTPDNFQSRRPNTSFCFLDIRSPGLGDTAMYLCATSRAPQGRAPSTDTQYFGPGTRLTVL.

CDR3 in amino acids: CASSEIGLAGGRETQYF. CDR3 DNA: TGTGCCAGCAGTGAAATTGGTCTAGCGGGGGGCAGAGAGACCCAGTACTTC. The chain combines TRBV2 with TRBJ2-5; 11 nucleotides align to TRBD2. This CDR3 contains 17 residues. V lost 2 bases to trimming and J lost 4 bases; unmatched junction nucleotides: 9. Germline V gene lookup returns CDR1 SNHLY and CDR2 FYNNEI.

This clone showed up just a few times. The genes are TRBV5-6 and TRBJ1-1, with D possibly TRBD1 on 6 matching bases. Trimming took off 0 bases at V and 1 base at J, with 10 bases between the two ends. Germline V CDR1 and CDR2: SGHDT, YYEEEE. The CDR3 length is 15 residues. The CDR3 reads CASSLELTGNTEAFF. The CDR3 nucleotides read TGTGCCAGCAGCTTGGAACTGACAGGGAACACTGAAGCTTTCTTT.

The rearrangement uses TRBV7-2 and TRBJ2-7; D perhaps matches TRBD1 (5 bases). V dropped 2 bases and J dropped 7 bases, with 15 bases sitting between them. CDR1 and CDR2 from the germline V gene are SGHTA and FQGNSA. The CDR3 is 14 residues long. The CDR3 DNA is TGTGCCAGCAGCTTACCCGTCAGGGCAGAAGAGCAGTACTTC. Translating it yields CASSLPVRAEEQYF.

This clone has a single count. The chain joins TRBV7-2 to TRBJ2-5; D call uncertain. There are 9 residues in the CDR3. V was trimmed by 2 bases and J by 14 bases, leaving 6 bases between them. Germline values: CDR1 SGHTA, CDR2 FQGNSA. The CDR3 DNA reads as TGTGCCAGCAGCTTAAATATTTACTTC. It encodes CASSLNIYF. Looking up the rest from reference TRBV7-2 and TRBJ2-5 gives the full variable domain: GAGVSQSPSNKVTEKGKDVELRCDPISGHTALYWYRQSLGQGLEFLIYFQGNSAPDKSGLPSDRFSAERTGGSVSTLTIQRTQQEDSAVYLCASSLNIYFGPGTRLLVL.

CDR3 bases: TGCGCCAGCAGTGACCGGAGGGTCGCTGAAGCTTTCTTT. Its protein is CASSDRRVAEAFF. This chain links TRBV10-2 with TRBJ1-1; D remains unclear. Germline CDR1 WSHSY, CDR2 SAAADI. The CDR3 is made up of 13 amino acids. V dropped 3 bases and J dropped 6 bases, with 11 bases sitting between them.

V gene TRBV5-8 combines with J gene TRBJ1-6, with D perhaps TRBD1 (6 bases). CDR1 is SGHTS and CDR2 is YDEGEE in the germline V gene. The germline V and J ends were trimmed by 0 bases and 8 bases, with 15 bases remaining between them. There are 16 residues in the CDR3. The CDR3 is CASSLDSGRGDSPLHF. The CDR3 coding sequence is TGTGCCAGCAGCTTGGACTCCGGCAGGGGCGATTCACCCCTCCACTTT.

J is TRBJ2-5 and V is TRBV29-1; D is perhaps TRBD1 (5 bases). The length of the CDR3 is 15 residues. Germline assignment: CDR1 SQVTM and CDR2 ANQGSEA. Between the trimmed V and J ends, which lost 2 bases and 2 bases, there was a span of 15 bases. The CDR3: CSVETSGHPQETQYF. DNA for the CDR3: TGCAGCGTTGAAACCTCAGGACACCCTCAAGAGACCCAGTACTTC.

This clone was seen only a few times. The chain recombines TRBV6-5 with TRBJ1-1; D is ambiguous. Per germline, CDR1 MNHEY and CDR2 SVGAGI. The CDR3 consists of 10 residues. Trimming took 6 bases from V and 11 from J, leaving 10 bases between them. The CDR3 spells CASRENLAFF. CDR3 sequence (DNA): TGTGCCAGCAGGGAGAATTTGGCTTTCTTT.

This clone was detected only once. This chain links TRBV5-1 with TRBJ2-2; the D gene is possibly TRBD1 (6 bases). The CDR3 runs to 15 residues. Germline V CDR1 and CDR2: SGHRS, YFSETQ. The V and J ends lost 3 bases and 1 base respectively, with 10 bases between them. The CDR3 protein is CASSYKTGNTGELFF. The CDR3 nucleotides read TGCGCCAGCAGCTATAAGACAGGGAACACCGGGGAGCTGTTTTTT. Combining the CDR3 with reference TRBV5-1 and TRBJ2-2 gives the whole variable domain KAGVTQTPRYLIKTRGQQVTLSCSPISGHRSVSWYQQTPGQGLQFLFEYFSETQRNKGNFPGRFSGRQFSNSRSEMNVSTLELGDSALYLCASSYKTGNTGELFFGEGSRLTVL.

This rearrangement joins TRBV19 to TRBJ2-3, with TRBD2 matching 7 bases. The CDR3 consists of 19 residues. Germline CDR1 is LNHDA and CDR2 is SQIVND (reference sequence). V was clipped by 3 bases and J by 0 bases; unmatched bases: 15. Here the CDR3 reads CASSIAGNGLGASTDTQYF. The CDR3 DNA is TGTGCCAGTAGTATCGCAGGGAACGGACTAGGGGCTAGCACAGATACGCAGTATTTT.

V is TRBV29-1 and J is TRBJ2-1, with D possibly being TRBD1 (6 bases). Trimming removed 6 bases from V and 0 bases from J, with 9 bases in between. The CDR3 totals 13 residues. Germline CDR1 and CDR2: SQVTM and ANQGSEA. CDR3 DNA: TGCAGCGTACAGGGAACCTCCTACAATGAGCAGTTCTTC. Translated: CSVQGTSYNEQFF.

The genes are TRBV4-3 and TRBJ2-5; 9 positions match TRBD2. The ends lost 0 bases at V and 4 bases at J; junction bases unmatched: 9. The CDR3 runs 17 residues. Germline loops: CDR1 LGHNA, CDR2 YSLEER. This CDR3 reads CASSQEYRRGGPETQYF. The CDR3 bases are TGCGCCAGCAGCCAAGAATATCGGCGGGGGGGCCCAGAGACCCAGTACTTC.

This CDR3 is CASSTASGRDYEQYF. CDR3 bases: TGTGCCAGCAGTACAGCTAGCGGGAGGGATTACGAGCAGTACTTC. This chain joins TRBV6-5 and TRBJ2-7; 12 bases align to TRBD2. The CDR3 spans 15 residues. Germline loops: CDR1 MNHEY, CDR2 SVGAGI. The ends lost 5 bases at V and 4 bases at J; junction bases unmatched: 6.

This clone was detected only a few times. CDR3 loop: CASSRTSGGPSTDTQYF. Here the CDR3 DNA reads TGTGCCAGCAGCCGGACTAGCGGGGGGCCCAGCACAGATACGCAGTATTTT. J is TRBJ2-3 and V is TRBV11-2, with 14 positions matching TRBD2. Germline-derived CDR1 and CDR2 are SGHAT and FQNNGV. The CDR3 loop spans 17 amino acids. J was trimmed by 0 bases and V by 5 bases; bases with no gene match: 4. The variable domain in full, with the rest retrieved from reference TRBV11-2 and TRBJ2-3, is EAGVAQSPRYKIIEKRQSVAFWCNPISGHATLYWYQQILGQGPKLLIQFQNNGVVDDSQLPKDRFSAERLKGVDSTLKIQPAKLEDSAVYLCASSRTSGGPSTDTQYFGPGTRLTVL.

The chain links TRBV7-8 to TRBJ1-2; D is perhaps TRBD1 (5 bases). This CDR3 is built from 15 residues. The germline V gene has CDR1 SGHVS and CDR2 FQNEAQ. The V and J ends lost 0 bases and 8 bases respectively, with 16 bases between them. Here the CDR3 reads CASSLADSGWEGYTF. The CDR3 region has the DNA TGTGCCAGCAGCTTAGCTGACTCAGGGTGGGAAGGCTACACCTTC.